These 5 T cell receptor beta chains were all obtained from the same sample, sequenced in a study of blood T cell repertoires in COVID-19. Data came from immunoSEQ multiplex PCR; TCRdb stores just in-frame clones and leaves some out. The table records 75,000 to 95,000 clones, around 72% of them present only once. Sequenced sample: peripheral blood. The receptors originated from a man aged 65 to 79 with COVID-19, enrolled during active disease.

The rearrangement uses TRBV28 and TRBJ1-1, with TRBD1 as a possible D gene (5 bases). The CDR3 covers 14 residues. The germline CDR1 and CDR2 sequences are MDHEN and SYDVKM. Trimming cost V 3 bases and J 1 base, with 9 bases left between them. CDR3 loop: CASSLGGPNTEAFF. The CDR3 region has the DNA TGTGCCAGCAGTTTGGGGGGTCCGAACACTGAAGCTTTCTTT.

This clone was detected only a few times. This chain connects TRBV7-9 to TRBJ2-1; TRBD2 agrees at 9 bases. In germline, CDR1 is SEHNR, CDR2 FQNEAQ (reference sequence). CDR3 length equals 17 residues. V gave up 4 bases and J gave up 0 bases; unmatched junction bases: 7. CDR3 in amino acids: CASSSPPSGVSYNEQFF. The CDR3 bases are TGTGCCAGCAGCTCACCACCTAGCGGGGTCTCCTACAATGAGCAGTTCTTC.

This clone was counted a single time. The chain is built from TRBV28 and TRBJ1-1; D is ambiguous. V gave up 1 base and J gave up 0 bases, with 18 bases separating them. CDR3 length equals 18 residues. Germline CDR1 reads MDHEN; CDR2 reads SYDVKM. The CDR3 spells CASSLLWASDHMNTEAFF. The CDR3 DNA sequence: TGTGCCAGCAGTTTATTATGGGCATCAGACCACATGAACACTGAAGCTTTCTTT.

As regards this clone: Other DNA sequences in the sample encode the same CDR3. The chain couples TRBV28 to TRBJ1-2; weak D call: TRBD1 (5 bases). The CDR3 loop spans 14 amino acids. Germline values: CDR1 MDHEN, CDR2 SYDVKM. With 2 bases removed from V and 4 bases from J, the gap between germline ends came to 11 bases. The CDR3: CASSLGQGSYGYTF. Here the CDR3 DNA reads TGTGCCAGCAGTTTAGGCCAGGGAAGCTATGGCTACACCTTC.

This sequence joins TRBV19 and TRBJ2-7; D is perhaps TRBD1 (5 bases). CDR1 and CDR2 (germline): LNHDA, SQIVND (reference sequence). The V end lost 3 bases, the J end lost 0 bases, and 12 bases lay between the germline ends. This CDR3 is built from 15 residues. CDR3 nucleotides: TGTGCCAGTAGTATCACCCCGACAGACTCCTACGAGCAGTACTTC. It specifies CASSITPTDSYEQYF.